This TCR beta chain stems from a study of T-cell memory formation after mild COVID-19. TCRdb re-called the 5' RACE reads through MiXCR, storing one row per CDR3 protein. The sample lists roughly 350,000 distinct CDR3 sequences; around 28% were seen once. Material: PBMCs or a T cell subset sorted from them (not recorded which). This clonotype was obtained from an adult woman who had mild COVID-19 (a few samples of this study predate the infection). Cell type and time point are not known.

The CDR3 region has the DNA TGTGCCAGCAGCCAAGCCCGTCGCAATGAGCAGTTCTTC. Its protein product is CASSQARRNEQFF. The chain uses TRBV3-1 and TRBJ2-1; no reliable D call. The V gene lost 1 base and the J gene lost 6 bases, with 7 bases spanning the gap. This CDR3 contains 13 residues. The V gene's germline CDR1 is LGHDT and CDR2 YNNKEL (reference sequence).